The clone carrying this T cell receptor beta chain was seen many times. Antigen specificity is unknown. The data originate from a study of Graves' ophthalmopathy and Graves' hyperthyroidism. As the template, RNA transcripts were used to amplify TCR beta CDR3 regions. Amplification began with first-round RT-PCR using HTBI primers, then second-round multiplex PCR was performed. MiXCR, run by TCRdb on the multiplex PCR reads, gives a single entry per CDR3 protein. The sample lists around 660,000 distinct CDR3 sequences; roughly 39% were seen once. Findings and limits, study-wide: In blood, most expanded thyroid clonotypes above 0.001 frequency were also detected.

CDR1 is LNHDA, CDR2 SQIVND, per germline (reference sequence). The CDR3 loop spans 16 amino acids. V shed 4 bases and J shed 2 bases, with 15 bases lying between them. The material sequenced was peripheral blood. The genes are TRBV19 and TRBJ1-5; no reliable D call. The receptor was derived from an adult man with Graves' ophthalmopathy. The CDR3 loop is CASSTGPSAGNQPQHF. The CDR3 DNA reads TGTGCCAGTAGTACCGGGCCCTCAGCGGGCAATCAGCCCCAGCATTTT.